What follows is one T cell receptor (beta chain) and its context. This receptor's antigen is unknown. The library relied on the immunoSEQ multiplex PCR assay. For the multiplex PCR, a mixture combining 60 forward primers for TCR Vbeta segments and 13 reverse primers for TCR Jbeta segments was used. The CDR3 region of rearranged TCR beta genes was amplified from genomic DNA with a multiplex PCR assay. Amplified TCR beta libraries were sequenced as 87-base-pair reads on the Illumina HiSeq System. The study's processing was this. In a later analysis, about 80 million unique TCR beta chains were counted across the 666 repertoires, and roughly 10 million of these chains were shared by at least two donors. A nearest-neighbor algorithm error-corrected the raw reads and collapsed the reads into unique sequences, merging closely related sequences to remove PCR and sequencing errors. V, D and J gene segments were assigned by aligning CDR3 sequences to IMGT reference sequences. Each retained sequence needed at least a six-nucleotide match to both a V gene segment and a J gene segment. Rearrangements were called productive when the CDR3 lacked stop codons and stayed in frame with V and J; all others were non-productive. CDR3 was defined by IMGT convention, running from the second conserved V-encoded cysteine to the conserved J-encoded phenylalanine. Sequences without an unambiguous match to a single V gene segment were excluded from the earlier analysis of about 630 of the donors. An earlier analysis of a few hundred of the donors called V segments functional above 56.7% productive rearrangements and segregating when the between-donor standard deviation exceeded 5%. A statistical classification framework was built to diagnose cytomegalovirus status from the catalog of TCR beta chain sequences. In a later analysis, TCR nucleotide sequences were compared against IMGT/GENE-DB human TR gene sequences so that V and J genes could be assigned. The TCRdist pipeline was used in a later analysis to assign CDR3 sequences and most-parsimonious VDJ recombination scenarios. In a later analysis, each TCR beta chain was defined by its CDR3 amino acid sequence together with its V-gene family, and reads lacking a unique V-gene family were excluded. To address suspected cross-contamination and a sequencing artifact, a later analysis removed several hundred highly shared, low-generation-probability nucleotide sequences. In a later analysis, a clonal expansion index was calculated for each public chain from normalized within-repertoire ranks of inferred template counts. A later analysis computed generation probabilities with a VDJ recombination model fitted to out-of-frame rearrangements, and checked the results against IGoR. In a later analysis, hypergeometric tests were used to score TCR-TCR, TCR-HLA and TCR-CMV co-occurrence, with a repertoire-size bias correction applied to TCR pairs. To estimate false discovery rates, a later analysis permuted the HLA or CMV assignments 20 times. A later analysis grouped co-occurring TCRs with DBSCAN, adding TCRdist sequence similarity when clustering within HLA-allele-positive subsets. Repertoires with fewer than 30,000 or more than 120,000 public chains, plus five repertoires with anomalous nucleotide sharing, were excluded from co-occurrence clustering. Entries here come from immuneACCESS through TCRdb and include only in-frame sequences with V and J called. Some clones fail to appear in such tables; in the studies checked, an unresolved V gene covers under half of the shortfall, and the cause of the remainder is unknown. V and J calls plus clone size are reproduced from that table; the DNA served to infer D and trimming. The sample table records about 160,000 clones. The top ten hold over 1% of the sample.

V lost 3 bases and J lost 2 bases, and the count of bases not matched to a germline gene is 4. The CDR3, cysteine through phenylalanine, is 15 amino acids long. Just CDR3 DNA is preserved here, 45 bases in frame from base 1. Via the germline V gene, CDR1 is SGHTA and CDR2 FQGNSA. In total, just over 650 healthy bone marrow donors made up the cohort. At the time of sampling, all cohort members were nominally healthy, though unrecorded immune exposures were likely present. The donor tested CMV seronegative, placing the donor among the 350 or so seronegative members of the cohort. Every donor gave a peripheral blood sample, and the peripheral blood mononuclear cells from that sample were used for TCR beta sequencing. The Qiagen DNeasy Blood Extraction Kit was used to extract genomic DNA from the blood cell samples. This record belongs to a study of cytomegalovirus exposure and HLA in healthy donors (dated by TCRdb to between 2016 and 2019). Context from the whole study: An earlier analysis of 550 to 700 of the donors reported more than 250 Gb of sequence data and 100 million to 130 million unique TCR beta sequences from roughly 180 million T cells. An early release covering 550 to 700 HLA-typed donors comprised about 300 gigabases of sequencing data and about 90 million unique TCR sequences. Among the roughly 390 genotyped donors, roughly 80% belonged to the genetic ancestry cluster associated with self-reported Caucasian donors. The study aimed to test whether cataloging public T cell receptors could reveal signatures of past pathogen exposure. Using immunosequencing, the study profiled T cell repertoires from 666 subjects and related those repertoires to cytomegalovirus serostatus. In addition to the first cohort of 650 to 750 subjects, a separate validation cohort of about 120 different subjects was used. To predict cytomegalovirus infection status, the study brought together high-throughput TCR immunosequencing, statistical association of individual TCRs with disease status, and machine learning. In a later analysis, previously published TCR beta repertoires from fewer than 750 donors were re-analyzed and high-resolution HLA genotyping was added so that TCR occurrence patterns could be studied. The later analysis used no new phenotypic data to find candidate immune exposures, relying instead on TCR beta sequences and their occurrence across donors. In an earlier analysis of 500 to 650 of the donors, high-throughput TCR beta sequencing was used to judge whether each TCR beta V gene segment behaved as functional or pseudogenic. Alongside the repertoire data, information on donor age, sex, ethnicity and CMV serostatus was compiled. Genome-wide SNP genotypes for about three fifths of the roughly 670 donors were used in a later genetic analysis, which treated that subset as a discovery cohort. Every repertoire in the discovery cohort had been generated on one and the same sequencing platform. HLA typing included class I and class II loci at four-digit resolution. The number of donors typed differed by locus, with roughly 620-630 for A, B, C, DRB1 and DQB1, roughly 550 for DQA1, approximately 580 for DPA1, and some 470 for DPB1. Because of strong linkage in the cohort, four to six DR-DQ haplotypes were treated as single units for association and clustering. Among approximately 370 genotyped donors of the cohort, an average of approximately 240,000 unique TCR beta nucleotide sequences was sequenced per donor, of which approximately 18% were non-productive. The research as a whole found: Cytomegalovirus status was reported to be diagnosed by the classifier with high specificity and sensitivity in both the original and validation cohorts. In vitro tests confirmed that a few of the cytomegalovirus-associated TCR beta chains recognize cytomegalovirus antigens. According to a later analysis, most CMV-associated TCR beta chains appeared to be HLA-restricted, and the HLA associations seemed to be driven largely by CMV exposure. In the study, about 150 TCR beta chains were listed as associated with cytomegalovirus. In a later analysis, 15,000 to 20,000 TCR beta sequences were associated with specific HLA alleles at a false discovery rate of 0.05. The earlier analysis of about 600 of the donors excluded approximately 15 rarely observed V segments, including chromosome 9 orphons, because counts were too low. A group of highly shared sequence variants was considered likely to be a technical artifact of the sequencing pipeline. In an earlier analysis of several hundred of the donors, most TCR beta V segments were observed in productive rearrangements about 90% or about 30% of the time, broadly matching IMGT annotations. This cohort had only TCR beta chains sequenced, and the lack of alpha or paired-chain data limited which features could be detected. Because HLA typing was unavailable for some donors at each locus, only the typed subset was used in association tests. Correlated functional status among segregating V segments might reflect linkage disequilibrium, but an unknown experimental factor could not be ruled out. When HLA alleles, especially DR and DQ, strongly co-occurred, attributing TCR associations to individual alleles was difficult. According to a later genetic analysis, donors in an Asian-associated ancestry cluster had fewer N-insertions in productive TCRs than the roughly 670-donor mean. A further reported finding was that TCR beta sequences accurately predicted the HLA-A and HLA-B alleles for most subjects in the first cohort. A later analysis reported that several top co-occurrence clusters appeared linked to parvovirus B19, influenza, CMV and Epstein-Barr virus. In a later analysis, TCR association rates were found to vary across HLA loci, with the most associated TCRs seen for DRB1 alleles and the fewest for HLA-C alleles. In a later analysis, HLA-associated TCR beta chains showed more clonal expansion and lower generation probabilities than non-associated chains that were equally common. Across donors, most TCR sequences were observed very rarely, whereas some public TCRs were present in many individuals. An association between a missense DCLRE1C variant and V-gene and J-gene trimming of TCR beta chains was found in a later genetic analysis and replicated in an independent cohort. The presence/absence analyses assumed that sequencing depth was roughly uniform across donors, and that assumption may not be true. The authors suggested that the approach could potentially be extended to other disease states and immunological phenotypes. Some IMGT-functional V segments, including TRBV6-2 and TRBV6-3, could not be told apart with the 87-base-pair reads, so those segments were excluded. For the cohort, immune exposure information was limited to CMV serostatus.

The sequenced sample was PBMCs. This sequence uses TRBV7-2 and TRBJ2-7, and 10 junctional nucleotides match TRBD1. The receptor comes from a woman between 55 and 75 years old in good health and CMV-seronegative. The sequenced DNA is TGTGCCAGCAGCTTCGACGGACAGGGGGCCTACGAGCAGTACTTC. It codes for CASSFDGQGAYEQYF. With the rest looked up from the reference TRBV7-2 and TRBJ2-7 genes rather than sequenced, the full variable domain is GAGVSQSPSNKVTEKGKDVELRCDPISGHTALYWYRQSLGQGLEFLIYFQGNSAPDKSGLPSDRFSAERTGGSVSTLTIQRTQQEDSAVYLCASSFDGQGAYEQYFGPGTRLTVT.